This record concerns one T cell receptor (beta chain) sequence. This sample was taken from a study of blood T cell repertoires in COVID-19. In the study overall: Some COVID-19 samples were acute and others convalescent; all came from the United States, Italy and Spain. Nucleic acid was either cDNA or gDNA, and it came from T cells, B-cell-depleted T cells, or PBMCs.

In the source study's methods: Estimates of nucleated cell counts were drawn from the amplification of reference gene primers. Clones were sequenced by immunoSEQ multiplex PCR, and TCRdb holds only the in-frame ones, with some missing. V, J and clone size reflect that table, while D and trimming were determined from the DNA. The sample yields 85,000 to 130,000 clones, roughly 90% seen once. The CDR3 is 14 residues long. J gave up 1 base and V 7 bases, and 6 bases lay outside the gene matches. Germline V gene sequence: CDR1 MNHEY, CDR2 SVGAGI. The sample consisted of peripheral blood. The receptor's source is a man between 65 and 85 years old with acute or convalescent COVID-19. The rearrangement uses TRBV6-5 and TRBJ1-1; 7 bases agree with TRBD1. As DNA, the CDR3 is TGTGCCAGCACTCGACAGGGCACGAACACTGAAGCTTTCTTT. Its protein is CASTRQGTNTEAFF.